The clone carrying this T cell receptor beta chain was picked up a small number of times. Its specificity is not known. This sample was taken from a study of blood T cells in healthy people across ages. Overall study findings and caveats: Unsorted PBMCs blocked a conclusive comparison of naive and antigen-experienced cells.

The germline gives CDR1 DFQATT, CDR2 SNEGSKA (reference sequence). The CDR3 has 17 amino acids. J gave up 1 base and V 5 bases, and 13 bases lay outside the gene matches. Together with a sample-barcoded 5' primer, a J-beta primer mix was included in a second PCR lasting about 6 to 11 cycles. Each cDNA molecule was tagged by a template-switch adaptor that had 12 random nucleotides. TCRdb redid the calling of the 5' RACE reads with MiXCR, one entry per CDR3 protein. The sample lists over 1,500,000 distinct CDR3 sequences, about 39% seen once, with about 21% in the top ten. This receptor was obtained from a human donor in good health. The V call is TRBV20-1, the J call TRBJ2-3, with 9 bases aligning to TRBD2. Sequenced input: blood. In DNA, the CDR3 is TGCAGTGCTCGCTCCGCTTCAAGCGGGGGGCGCACAGATACGCAGTATTTT. As protein: CSARSASSGGRTDTQYF.